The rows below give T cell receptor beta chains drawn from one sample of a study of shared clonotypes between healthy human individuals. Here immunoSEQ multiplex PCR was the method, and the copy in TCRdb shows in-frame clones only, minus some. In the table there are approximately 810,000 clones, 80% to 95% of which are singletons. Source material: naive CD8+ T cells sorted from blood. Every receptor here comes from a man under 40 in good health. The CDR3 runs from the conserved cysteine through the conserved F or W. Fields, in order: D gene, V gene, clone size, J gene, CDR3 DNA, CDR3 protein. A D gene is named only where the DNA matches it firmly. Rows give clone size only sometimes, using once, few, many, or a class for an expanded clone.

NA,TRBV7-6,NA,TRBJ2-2,TGTGCCAGCAGCTCCCGCCGAAGTAGTCTAGCGAACACCGGGGAGCTGTTTTTT,CASSSRRSSLANTGELFF
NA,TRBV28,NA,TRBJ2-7,TGTGCCAGCAGCCTGACCGAGTCCTTCGAGCAGTACTTC,CASSLTESFEQYF
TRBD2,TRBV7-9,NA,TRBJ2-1,TGTGCCAGCAGTCCAGGCGGGACTAGCGGCTACAATGAGCAGTTCTTC,CASSPGGTSGYNEQFF
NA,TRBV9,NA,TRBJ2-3,TGTGCCAGCAGCGTAGCGGGAGAGACAGATACGCAGTATTTT,CASSVAGETDTQYF
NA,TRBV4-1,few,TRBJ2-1,TGCGCCAGCAGCCCGTTGGAGCGGGATGAGCAGTTCTTC,CASSPLERDEQFF
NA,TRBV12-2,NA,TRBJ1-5,TGTGCAAGTCGCTTAGTAGAGAGGGGTGGGAGTAGCAATCAGCCCCAGCATTTT,CASRLVERGGSSNQPQHF
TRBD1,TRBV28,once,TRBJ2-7,TGTGCCAGCATTAGGACAGGCTCCTACGAGCAGTACTTC,CASIRTGSYEQYF
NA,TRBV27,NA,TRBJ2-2,TGTGCCAGCAGTGAGGTCCAGGGTTTTGGCGGGGAGCTGTTTTTT,CASSEVQGFGGELFF
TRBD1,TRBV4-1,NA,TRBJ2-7,TGCGCCAGCAGCCAAGTTACAGGGGTTAATCCCTACGAGCAGTACTTC,CASSQVTGVNPYEQYF
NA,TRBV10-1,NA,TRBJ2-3,TGCGCCAGCAGTGAGCCAGACACAGATACGCAGTATTTT,CASSEPDTDTQYF
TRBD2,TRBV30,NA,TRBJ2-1,TGTGCCTGGAGCGTTAGCGGGAGCAATGAGCAGTTCTTC,CAWSVSGSNEQFF
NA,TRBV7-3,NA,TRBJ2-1,TGTGCCAGCAGCTTAAATCTTGGTGGAGTCAAGTACAATGAGCAGTTCTTC,CASSLNLGGVKYNEQFF
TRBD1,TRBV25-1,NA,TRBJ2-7,TGTGCCGCATCCCCGGGACAGGGACCCGTCGAGCAGTACTTC,CAASPGQGPVEQYF
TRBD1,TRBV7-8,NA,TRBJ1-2,TGTGCCAGCAGCTCAAAAGGGGGCGGGGACCTTAACTATGGCTACACCTTC,CASSSKGGGDLNYGYTF
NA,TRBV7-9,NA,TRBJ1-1,TGTGCCAGCAGCTTCCCTCCTCCCGGGGAACCTGAAGCTTTCTTT,CASSFPPPGEPEAFF
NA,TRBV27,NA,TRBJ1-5,TGTGCCAGCAGTTTGGTATTGGATCAGCCCCAGCATTTT,CASSLVLDQPQHF
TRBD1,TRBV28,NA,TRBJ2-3,TGTGCCAGCAGTTTGGGACAGGGGGCAGATACGCAGTATTTT,CASSLGQGADTQYF
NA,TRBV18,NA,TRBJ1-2,TGTGCCAGCTCACCACCCACCGGCACCGGTTATGGCTACACCTTC,CASSPPTGTGYGYTF
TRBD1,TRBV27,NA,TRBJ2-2,TGTGCCAGCAGTTGGGACAGGTCTATAACCGGGGAGCTGTTTTTT,CASSWDRSITGELFF
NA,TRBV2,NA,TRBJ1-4,TGTGCCAGCAGTGAAGCGCCAGGGACTAATGAAAAACTGTTTTTT,CASSEAPGTNEKLFF
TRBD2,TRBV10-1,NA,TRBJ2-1,TGCGCCAGCAGCAAAGCGGGAGGGCCAGTATTAGGTTACAATGAGCAGTTCTTC,CASSKAGGPVLGYNEQFF
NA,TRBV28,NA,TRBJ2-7,TGTGCCATCCGGCGTGGGCGCTCCTACGAGCAGTACTTC,CAIRRGRSYEQYF
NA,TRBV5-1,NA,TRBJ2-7,TGCGCCAGCAGCTCGGGCCAGGGCTACGAGCAGTACTTC,CASSSGQGYEQYF
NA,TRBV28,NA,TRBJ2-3,TGTGCCACAGAAAGGGGAGATACGCAGTATTTT,CATERGDTQYF
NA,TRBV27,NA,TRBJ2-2,TGTGCCAGCTCTACGGGGTGGAGGTCCGGGGAGCTGTTTTTT,CASSTGWRSGELFF
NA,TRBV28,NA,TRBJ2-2,TGTGCCAGCAGTCTCTTAGTCGGCGGAACCGGGGAGCTGTTTTTT,CASSLLVGGTGELFF
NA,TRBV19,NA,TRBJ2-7,TGTGCCAGTAGTATAGTAATAGGCGTCGTCGAGCAGTACTTC,CASSIVIGVVEQYF
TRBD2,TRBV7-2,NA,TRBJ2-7,TGTGCCAGCAGCCTCAGCGGGAGCTACGAGCAGTACTTC,CASSLSGSYEQYF
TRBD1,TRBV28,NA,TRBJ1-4,TGTGCCAGCAGTGGGGGGACAGGGGCTGCAACTAATGAAAAACTGTTTTTT,CASSGGTGAATNEKLFF
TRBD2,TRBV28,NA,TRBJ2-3,TGTGCCAGCAGTTTAGGCGTGGGAGGGCTGGATACGCAGTATTTT,CASSLGVGGLDTQYF
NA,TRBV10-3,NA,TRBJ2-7,TGTGCCATCAGTGAGACGTGGGGACCGGACGAGCAGTACTTC,CAISETWGPDEQYF
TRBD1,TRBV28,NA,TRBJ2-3,TGTGCCAGCAGAGGACAGGGTTGGGATACGCAGTATTTT,CASRGQGWDTQYF
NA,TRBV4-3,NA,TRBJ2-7,TGCGCCAGCAGCCAAGATCGAACTACCGCCTCCTACGAGCAGTACTTC,CASSQDRTTASYEQYF
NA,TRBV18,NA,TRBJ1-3,TGTGCCAGCTCACCGGGCCGATTCTCTGGAAACACCATATATTTT,CASSPGRFSGNTIYF
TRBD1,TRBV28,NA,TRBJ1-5,TGTGCCAGCAGTTTAAGGGGGACAGGGCCGTGGCCCCAGCATTTT,CASSLRGTGPWPQHF
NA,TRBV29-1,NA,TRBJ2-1,TGCAGCGTTGTACCGGCAGGGAACCCCAATGAGCAGTTCTTC,CSVVPAGNPNEQFF
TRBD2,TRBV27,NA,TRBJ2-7,TGTGCCAGCAGTCTCTGGACTAGTGGGTACGAGCAGTACTTC,CASSLWTSGYEQYF
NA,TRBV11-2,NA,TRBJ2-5,TGTGCCAGCAGCTCCCAAGGGGCTAGCGAACAAGAGACCCAGTACTTC,CASSSQGASEQETQYF
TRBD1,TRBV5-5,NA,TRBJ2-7,TGTGCCAGCAGCTTGGTGGACAGGGATCCCTACGAGCAGTACTTC,CASSLVDRDPYEQYF
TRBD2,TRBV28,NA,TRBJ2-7,TGTGCCAGCGGGACTACCTACGAGCAGTACTTC,CASGTTYEQYF
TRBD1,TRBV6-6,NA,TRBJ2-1,TGTGCCAGCAGTTACCGGGACAGACGAAATGAGCAGTTCTTC,CASSYRDRRNEQFF